A selection of T cell receptor beta chains follows, all from one sample in a study of early T cells in non-severe SARS-CoV-2 infection. TCRdb passed the 5' RACE reads through MiXCR, listing each CDR3 protein once. Here the sample spans under 90,000 distinct CDR3 sequences, roughly 13% being singletons. Sequencing was carried out using whole blood. These receptor sequences come from an adult who was a healthcare worker with PCR-confirmed SARS-CoV-2 infection or an uninfected control (not recorded which). CDR3s include the opening cysteine and the closing phenylalanine or tryptophan. A D gene is named only where the DNA matches it firmly. Size is stated for part of the rows, as once, few or many counts, or as a class when the clone is expanded.

TRBV18	.	.	TRBJ2-1	CASSASTEVEQFF	TGTGCCAGCTCAGCCTCGACAGAAGTTGAGCAGTTCTTC
TRBV6-6	few	.	TRBJ2-3	CASSLPGAKDTQYF	TGTGCCAGCAGTTTACCCGGGGCAAAAGATACGCAGTATTTT
TRBV7-2	many	TRBD1	TRBJ2-5	CASSWGQLETQYF	TGTGCCAGCAGCTGGGGACAGTTAGAGACCCAGTACTTC
TRBV6-5	few	TRBD1	TRBJ1-4	CASRGQQRREKLFF	TGTGCCAGCAGGGGACAGCAACGTAGGGAAAAACTGTTTTTT
TRBV7-9	few	.	TRBJ2-3	CASSLSADTQYF	TGTGCCAGCAGCTTAAGTGCGGATACGCAGTATTTT
TRBV7-8	once	.	TRBJ1-1	CASSTIGGEAFF	TGTGCCAGCAGCACTATTGGTGGTGAAGCTTTCTTT
TRBV2	many	TRBD1	TRBJ2-3	CAISGTGLITDTQYF	TGTGCCATCTCTGGGACAGGGCTGATCACAGATACGCAGTATTTT
TRBV20-1	many	.	TRBJ1-4	CSLRQGNEKLFF	TGCAGCCTTCGGCAGGGTAATGAAAAACTGTTTTTT
TRBV29-1	once	TRBD1	TRBJ1-1	CSVVRQGGITEAFF	TGCAGCGTGGTGAGACAGGGGGGAATCACTGAAGCTTTCTTT
TRBV12-3/TRBV12-4	many	.	TRBJ2-1	CASSFYNEQFF	TGTGCCAGCAGCTTTTACAATGAGCAGTTCTTC
TRBV9	.	.	TRBJ2-5	CASSVQAASGETQYF	TGTGCCAGCAGCGTCCAGGCCGCTAGTGGAGAGACCCAGTACTTC
TRBV5-1	.	.	TRBJ2-3	CASRTNTDTQYF	TGCGCCAGCAGGACGAACACAGATACGCAGTATTTT
TRBV20-1	many	.	TRBJ2-5	CSARDLAGAEETQYF	TGCAGTGCTAGAGATCTTGCGGGGGCGGAAGAGACCCAGTACTTC
TRBV19	.	TRBD1	TRBJ1-6	CASSRQGQQGNSPLHF	TGTGCCAGTAGTAGACAGGGGCAGCAGGGGAATTCACCCCTCCACTTT
TRBV3-1	few	.	TRBJ1-5	CASSQGYLSNQPQHF	TGTGCCAGCAGCCAGGGATACCTTAGCAATCAGCCCCAGCATTTT
TRBV9	.	.	TRBJ1-1	CASSGDERVNTEAFF	TGTGCCAGCAGCGGGGACGAGAGGGTGAACACTGAAGCTTTCTTT
TRBV11-2	.	.	TRBJ2-5	CASSPSKTQYF	TGTGCCAGCAGCCCGTCGAAGACCCAGTACTTC
TRBV14	few	.	TRBJ2-7	CASSPPSSSYEQYF	TGTGCCAGCAGCCCCCCATCCAGCTCCTACGAGCAGTACTTC
TRBV20-1	.	TRBD2	TRBJ2-7	CSASTGLAGFTYEQYF	TGCAGTGCTAGTACGGGACTAGCGGGCTTCACCTACGAGCAGTACTTC
TRBV12-3/TRBV12-4	.	.	TRBJ1-2	CASSPSGRNYGYTF	TGTGCCAGCAGTCCCTCGGGCAGAAACTATGGCTACACCTTC